One sample yielded the 29 T cell receptor beta chains listed below, sequenced in a study of OX40 agonist ivuxolimab in advanced cancers. Sequencing was performed with immunoSEQ multiplex PCR; in TCRdb, only in-frame clones are kept and a portion is missing. The data show roughly 67,000 clones, roughly 90% seen once. The sample in question was CD4+ or CD8+ T cells sorted from blood, obtained in a trial of the OX40 agonist ivuxolimab. Every receptor here comes from an adult with an advanced solid tumor such as melanoma, head and neck, liver or kidney cancer.

The V call is TRBV7-6, the J call TRBJ2-1, with 7 bases identical to TRBD2. The length of the CDR3 is 14 residues. V was pared by 5 bases and J by 7 bases, with 8 bases of the junction left unmatched. Germline CDR1 reads SGHVS; CDR2 reads FNYEAQ. In DNA, the CDR3 is TGTGCCAGCAGCCAAAACGGGGGGAGGAATGAGCAGTTCTTC. It yields the protein CASSQNGGRNEQFF.

The V gene is TRBV6-5, the J gene TRBJ1-1; 7 positions agree with TRBD1. CDR3 length: 14 residues. The germline CDR1 and CDR2 sequences are MNHEY and SVGAGI. J gave up 4 bases and V 6 bases, and 8 bases lay outside the gene matches. This CDR3 is CASRPNRGSTEAFF. CDR3 coding DNA: TGTGCCAGCAGACCCAACAGGGGATCCACTGAAGCTTTCTTT.

This clone was recorded a few times. V usage is TRBV29-1 and J usage is TRBJ1-1; 8 bases fit TRBD1. Germline V gene data show CDR1 as SQVTM and CDR2 as ANQGSEA. The CDR3 loop spans 15 amino acids. V was pared by 4 bases and J by 5 bases, with 12 bases of the junction left unmatched. The CDR3 DNA reads as TGCAGCGTTGTAGGGACCGGACAGGGAGGGACTGAAGCTTTCTTT. This sequence encodes CSVVGTGQGGTEAFF.

The chain couples TRBV19 to TRBJ2-3, with D hard to call. Per germline, CDR1 LNHDA and CDR2 SQIVND (reference sequence). The CDR3 consists of 13 residues. The germline V and J ends were trimmed by 1 base and 5 bases, with 7 bases remaining between them. The CDR3 loop reads CASSIVVRDTQYF. In nucleotides, the CDR3 is TGTGCCAGTAGTATAGTAGTGCGAGATACGCAGTATTTT.

The chain uses TRBV6-5 and TRBJ2-1, with TRBD1 matching over 8 bases. J gave up 7 bases and V 2 bases, and 10 bases lay outside the gene matches. The CDR3 has 16 amino acids. Germline CDR1 is MNHEY and CDR2 is SVGAGI. In DNA form, the CDR3 reads TGTGCCAGCAGTTACCACGACAGGGGAATAGAAAATGAGCAGTTCTTC. Amino acid sequence: CASSYHDRGIENEQFF.

The chain recombines TRBV7-3 with TRBJ2-1; D call uncertain. Trimming removed 5 bases from V and 7 bases from J, with 12 bases in between. Germline CDR1 reads SGHTA; CDR2 reads FQGTGA. CDR3 length: 13 amino acids. The CDR3 coding sequence is TGTGCCAGCAGCCTCACCTCAACTAATGAGCAGTTCTTC. Translated: CASSLTSTNEQFF.

This rearrangement joins TRBV19 to TRBJ2-7, with D uncertain. Deletions cut 5 bases from V and 3 bases from J, with 11 bases between. The germline gives CDR1 LNHDA, CDR2 SQIVND (reference sequence). The CDR3 sequence is 13 residues long. CDR3 residues: CASSAGSIYEQYF. CDR3 DNA: TGTGCCAGTAGTGCCGGGTCTATCTACGAGCAGTACTTC.

The chain carries TRBV11-3 and TRBJ2-7; D could derive from TRBD1 or TRBD2 (5 bases each). Germline V CDR1 and CDR2: SGHNT, YENEEA. This CDR3 has 14 residues. Deletions cut 5 bases from V and 7 bases from J, with 18 bases between. CDR3 DNA sequence: TGTGCCAGCAGCCCCCGGGACCAACCTCGGGAGCAGTACTTC. As protein: CASSPRDQPREQYF.

In DNA, the CDR3 is TGTGCCAGCAGCTCCCTTGACAGGGTGTATAGCACAGATACGCAGTATTTT. Its translation: CASSSLDRVYSTDTQYF. The chain is built from TRBV7-8 and TRBJ2-3, with 7 bases that match TRBD1. CDR1 and CDR2 from the germline V gene are SGHVS and FQNEAQ. This CDR3 has 17 residues. V lost 4 bases to trimming and J lost 0 bases; unmatched junction nucleotides: 10.

The chain couples TRBV7-8 to TRBJ2-7, with a possible D match to TRBD2 (6 bases). Germline values: CDR1 SGHVS, CDR2 FQNEAQ. Trimming cost V 3 bases and J 3 bases, with 18 bases left between them. The CDR3 loop spans 16 amino acids. CDR3 bases: TGTGCCAGCAGCTTTGGAGAGATAGCGGTATTCTACGAGCAGTACTTC. This gives the protein CASSFGEIAVFYEQYF.

CDR3 sequence reads: CASRSEGSAHEQYF. The DNA of the CDR3 is TGTGCCAGCAGGTCGGAGGGATCGGCTCACGAGCAGTACTTC. The J gene is TRBJ2-7, the V gene TRBV9; a weak D match, TRBD2 (6 bases). Germline CDR1 SGDLS, CDR2 YYNGEE. V was trimmed by 5 bases and J by 5 bases, leaving 17 bases between them. The CDR3 covers 14 residues.

This clone has just one count. The J gene is TRBJ1-5, the V gene TRBV18, with D maybe TRBD1 (5 bases). From germline, CDR1 is KGHSH and CDR2 LQKENI. The CDR3 consists of 16 residues. V was trimmed by 2 bases and J by 0 bases, leaving 11 bases between them. The CDR3 DNA reads TGTGCCAGCTCACCAGGGGGTAGGGGTAGCAATCAGCCCCAGCATTTT. It translates to CASSPGGRGSNQPQHF.

V is TRBV29-1 and J is TRBJ1-4; the D is unclear. Trimming removed 7 bases at V and 8 bases at J, with 17 bases between. The CDR3 length is 13 residues. The germline CDR1 and CDR2 sequences are SQVTM and ANQGSEA. The CDR3 coding sequence is TGCAGCGCCATTACCGGGTTGGGGGAAAAACTGTTTTTT. Translated: CSAITGLGEKLFF.

V and J are TRBV10-3 and TRBJ1-4; a weak D match, TRBD1 (5 bases). Germline CDR1 reads ENHRY; CDR2 reads SYGVKD. CDR3 length equals 14 residues. The V end lost 0 bases, the J end lost 7 bases, and 9 bases lay between the germline ends. In nucleotides, the CDR3 is TGTGCCATCAGTGAGTCAGGGGAGGGTGAAAAACTGTTTTTT. Amino acid sequence: CAISESGEGEKLFF.

The J gene is TRBJ2-4, the V gene TRBV29-1; 8 positions match TRBD1. This CDR3 comprises 12 residues. CDR1 is SQVTM and CDR2 is ANQGSEA in the germline V gene. The junction had 4 bases not matched to a gene; V was cut back by 4 bases and J by 8 bases. CDR3 DNA: TGCAGCGTTGCACAGGGGGAGGACATTCAGTACTTC. Protein product: CSVAQGEDIQYF.

V gene TRBV9 combines with J gene TRBJ1-5; 7 positions match TRBD1. The CDR3 loop spans 15 amino acids. V shed 0 bases and J 6 bases; nucleotides not matched to a gene: 6. Germline lookup yields CDR1 SGDLS and CDR2 YYNGEE. The CDR3 nucleotides are TGTGCCAGCAGCGTAGGACAGGGAGGCGGTCAGCCCCAGCATTTT. Translation gives CASSVGQGGGQPQHF.

The V call is TRBV19, the J call TRBJ1-5, with no clear D. V gave up 3 bases and J gave up 2 bases, with 8 bases separating them. CDR1 and CDR2 (germline): LNHDA, SQIVND (reference sequence). The CDR3 has 14 amino acids. This CDR3 reads CASSIGEGNQPQHF. CDR3 bases: TGTGCCAGTAGTATTGGGGAAGGCAATCAGCCCCAGCATTTT. The variable domain in full, with the rest retrieved from reference TRBV19 and TRBJ1-5, is DGGITQSPKYLFRKEGQNVTLSCEQNLNHDAMYWYRQDPGQGLRLIYYSQIVNDFQKGDIAEGYSVSREKKESFPLTVTSAQKNPTAFYLCASSIGEGNQPQHFGDGTRLSIL.

The chain uses TRBV7-9 and TRBJ1-1, with D maybe TRBD1 (6 bases). V dropped 5 bases and J dropped 1 base, with 8 bases sitting between them. From germline, CDR1 is SEHNR and CDR2 FQNEAQ (reference sequence). The CDR3 consists of 13 residues. CDR3 sequence: CASSPQGNTEAFF. DNA of the CDR3: TGTGCCAGCAGCCCACAGGGGAACACTGAAGCTTTCTTT.

The rearrangement links TRBV5-1 to TRBJ1-3, with D perhaps matching TRBD1 (5 bases). The CDR3 runs to 12 residues. The V gene's germline CDR1 is SGHRS and CDR2 YFSETQ. V lost 7 bases and J lost 4, with 9 bases in between. The CDR3 region is CASSGRGNTIYF. The DNA for the CDR3 is TGCGCCAGCTCAGGGCGAGGAAACACCATATATTTT.

The J gene is TRBJ1-5, the V gene TRBV7-9; a possible D gene is TRBD1 (5 bases). Looked up from germline, CDR1 is SEHNR and CDR2 is FQNEAQ (reference sequence). Deletions cut 3 bases from V and 5 bases from J, with 23 bases between. There are 18 residues in the CDR3. The CDR3 nucleotides read TGTGCCAGCAGCTTTAGGACGGATGAGGGGCCGCAAGATCAGCCCCAGCATTTT. It encodes CASSFRTDEGPQDQPQHF.

The CDR3 region is CASSAGVSSTDTQYF. The CDR3 nucleotides are TGTGCCAGCAGCGCAGGGGTGTCGAGTACAGATACGCAGTATTTT. V is TRBV5-8 and J is TRBJ2-3; possibly TRBD1 for D (6 bases). Trimming removed 4 bases from V and 3 bases from J, with 15 bases in between. This CDR3 is built from 15 residues. Germline lookup yields CDR1 SGHTS and CDR2 YDEGEE.

The chain couples TRBV9 to TRBJ2-2; D ambiguous. Germline CDR1 is SGDLS and CDR2 is YYNGEE. With 3 bases removed from V and 0 bases from J, the gap between germline ends came to 6 bases. The CDR3 totals 14 residues. The CDR3 sequence: CASSAETNTGELFF. The CDR3 nucleotides read TGTGCCAGCAGCGCAGAAACGAACACCGGGGAGCTGTTTTTT.

The J gene is TRBJ2-1, the V gene TRBV7-3; 9 bases align to TRBD2. V dropped 3 bases and J dropped 5; count of bases not matched to a gene: 2. The CDR3 length is 14 residues. CDR1 is SGHTA, CDR2 FQGTGA, per germline. DNA for the CDR3: TGTGCCAGCAGCTTCCTAGCGGGGAACAATGAGCAGTTCTTC. Its protein product is CASSFLAGNNEQFF. Based on the CDR3 plus reference TRBV7-3 and TRBJ2-1, the full variable domain is GAGVSQTPSNKVTEKGKYVELRCDPISGHTALYWYRQSLGQGPEFLIYFQGTGAADDSGLPNDRFFAVRPEGSVSTLKIQRTERGDSAVYLCASSFLAGNNEQFFGPGTRLTVL.

The V and J genes are TRBV27 and TRBJ1-1; 9 positions match TRBD1. J was trimmed by 3 bases and V by 5 bases; bases with no gene match: 10. This CDR3 has 16 residues. Germline V CDR1 and CDR2: MNHEY, SMNVEV (reference sequence). The CDR3 DNA is TGTGCCAGCAGTATAATCCCCGGGACAGGGCACACTGAAGCTTTCTTT. It translates to CASSIIPGTGHTEAFF.

V usage is TRBV6-5 and J usage is TRBJ1-5, with TRBD1 matching over 7 bases. Germline values: CDR1 MNHEY, CDR2 SVGAGI. CDR3 length: 15 amino acids. V lost 6 bases and J lost 5; bases outside the gene matches: 10. CDR3 sequence: CASRRGQRGDQPQHF. The CDR3 nucleotides are TGTGCCAGCAGAAGGGGGCAGCGGGGTGATCAGCCCCAGCATTTT.

This chain connects TRBV11-2 to TRBJ2-4, with D unclear. Deletions cut 2 bases from V and 2 bases from J, with 13 bases between. This CDR3 is 16 amino acids long. Germline CDR1 SGHAT, CDR2 FQNNGV. The CDR3 sequence: CASSLTRADPKNIQYF. In DNA form, the CDR3 reads TGTGCCAGCAGCTTAACCCGAGCAGACCCCAAAAACATTCAGTACTTC.

This chain's CDR3 is CASSWTGGWMNTEAFF. The CDR3 region has the DNA TGTGCCAGCAGCTGGACAGGGGGCTGGATGAACACTGAAGCTTTCTTT. The V and J genes are TRBV5-6 and TRBJ1-1; TRBD1 matches at 11 bases. After removal of 3 bases from V and 0 bases from J, the junction contained 4 bases not matched to a gene. CDR1 and CDR2 (germline): SGHDT, YYEEEE. The CDR3 runs 16 residues.

J is TRBJ2-1 and V is TRBV4-3, with no clear D. This CDR3 contains 14 residues. Trimming cost V 4 bases and J 7 bases, with 14 bases left between them. Germline V gene data show CDR1 as LGHNA and CDR2 as YSLEER. The CDR3 DNA sequence: TGCGCCAGCAGCCCCCGGACCCCTGGGAATGAGCAGTTCTTC. This gives the protein CASSPRTPGNEQFF.

About this clone itself: Additional DNA sequences in this sample encode the identical CDR3. The rearrangement uses TRBV9 and TRBJ1-4, with D unresolved. This CDR3 has 14 residues. V was shortened by 0 bases and J by 6 bases, with 9 bases between the two germline ends. Germline V CDR1 and CDR2: SGDLS, YYNGEE. In DNA form, the CDR3 reads TGTGCCAGCAGCGTAGGGGGAGGCGATGAAAAACTGTTTTTT. It encodes CASSVGGGDEKLFF.